One and the same sample provided the 26 T cell receptor beta chains below, sequenced in a study of T cell changes during pregnancy in multiple sclerosis. TCRdb's copy holds only in-frame clones and misses some; the assay was immunoSEQ multiplex PCR. The sample lists over 85,000 clones, approximately 90% occurring once. The specimen was peripheral blood, collected in the second trimester of pregnancy. These receptors all come from a female donor in good health, enrolled as a control in a pregnancy study.

The gene calls are TRBV7-2 and TRBJ1-2; D possibly corresponds to TRBD1 (5 bases). Per the germline V gene, CDR1 is SGHTA and CDR2 is FQGNSA. The CDR3 totals 15 residues. V gave up 5 bases and J gave up 1 base, with 14 bases separating them. The CDR3 DNA is TGTGCCAGCAGCGTTGTGGGGACTAATAACTATGGCTACACCTTC. This codes for CASSVVGTNNYGYTF.

The rearrangement uses TRBV5-1 and TRBJ1-1; no firm D call. Germline V gives CDR1 SGHRS, CDR2 YFSETQ. Trimming took 4 bases from V and 7 from J, leaving 11 bases between them. There are 12 residues in the CDR3. The CDR3 coding sequence is TGCGCCAGCAGCCCCAATGGAGGTGAAGCTTTCTTT. This codes for CASSPNGGEAFF.

The rearrangement uses TRBV6-1 and TRBJ1-1, with D possibly TRBD1 on 6 matching bases. The CDR3 spans 15 residues. Germline V gene sequence: CDR1 MNHNS, CDR2 SASEGT. V was shortened by 1 base and J by 4 bases, with 13 bases between the two germline ends. The CDR3, as DNA: TGTGCCAGCAGTGAAGTCCACAGGGCGACCACTGAAGCTTTCTTT. As protein: CASSEVHRATTEAFF.

The rearrangement joins TRBV5-1 to TRBJ2-2; 8 bases are shared with TRBD2. The CDR3 covers 14 residues. Germline V CDR1 and CDR2: SGHRS, YFSETQ. V lost 3 bases and J lost 4; bases outside the gene matches: 2. CDR3 protein: CASSWSGSTGELFF. The CDR3 DNA reads as TGCGCCAGCAGCTGGAGCGGGAGCACCGGGGAGCTGTTTTTT.

The chain has TRBV18 and TRBJ2-7, with 10 positions matching TRBD1. The junction had 7 bases not matched to a gene; V was cut back by 6 bases and J by 2 bases. The germline V gene has CDR1 KGHSH and CDR2 LQKENI. This CDR3 comprises 15 residues. As DNA, the CDR3 is TGTGCCAGCTCCCTCGGGACAGGGGTTGCCTACGAGCAGTACTTC. Amino acids: CASSLGTGVAYEQYF.

The V call is TRBV6-5, the J call TRBJ2-7, with D tentatively TRBD2 (6 bases). Between the trimmed V and J ends, which lost 6 bases and 4 bases, there was a span of 16 bases. This CDR3 is 14 amino acids long. Germline V lookup: CDR1 MNHEY, CDR2 SVGAGI. This chain's CDR3 is CASSPFSGGYEQYF. The CDR3 DNA sequence: TGTGCCAGCAGCCCTTTTAGCGGAGGGTACGAGCAGTACTTC.

For the CDR3, the DNA is TGTGCCAGCAGCCCTAGCAGAGAGACCCAGTACTTC. It specifies CASSPSRETQYF. This sequence joins TRBV11-2 and TRBJ2-5; possible D gene TRBD2, 5 bases. The CDR3 sequence is 12 residues long. Trimming shortened V by 5 bases and J by 4 bases, and 8 bases separated the two germline ends. Looked up from germline, CDR1 is SGHAT and CDR2 is FQNNGV.

V and J are TRBV5-4 and TRBJ2-7; D unresolved. Germline V gene data show CDR1 as SGHNT and CDR2 as YYREEE (reference sequence). The CDR3 consists of 15 residues. V was pared by 1 base and J by 6 bases, with 17 bases between. The CDR3 loop is CASSLSASPLGEQYF. The CDR3 DNA reads TGTGCCAGCAGCTTGTCAGCGTCTCCTTTAGGCGAGCAGTACTTC.

The chain combines TRBV6-4 with TRBJ2-6; D unclear. The length of the CDR3 is 13 residues. The germline V and J ends were trimmed by 8 bases and 0 bases, with 5 bases remaining between them. The germline CDR1 and CDR2 sequences are MRHNA and SNTAGT. The CDR3 loop reads CASSGSGANVLTF. As DNA, the CDR3 is TGTGCCAGCTCAGGCTCTGGGGCCAACGTCCTGACTTTC.

This clone was observed a single time. V and J are TRBV7-2 and TRBJ2-5; TRBD2 is a possible D gene (5 bases). V was clipped by 5 bases and J by 7 bases, with 17 bases between them. The germline CDR1 and CDR2 sequences are SGHTA and FQGNSA. The CDR3 consists of 14 residues. The CDR3 sequence is CASSLEVLAGTQYF. DNA of the CDR3: TGTGCCAGCAGCCTCGAGGTGCTAGCAGGGACCCAGTACTTC.

V gene TRBV5-1 combines with J gene TRBJ2-7; D unresolved. This CDR3 region has 14 residues. The germline gives CDR1 SGHRS, CDR2 YFSETQ. V dropped 0 bases and J dropped 3 bases, with 10 bases sitting between them. DNA of the CDR3: TGCGCCAGCAGCTTGGCCATCCTCAGCTACGAGCAGTACTTC. Amino acid sequence: CASSLAILSYEQYF.

The chain uses TRBV27 and TRBJ1-1, with 7 bases matching TRBD1. Trimming removed 8 bases from V and 4 bases from J; junction bases left unmatched: 16. Per germline, CDR1 MNHEY and CDR2 SMNVEV (reference sequence). The CDR3 has 16 amino acids. CDR3 sequence: CASPFEVGGWGTEAFF. The CDR3 region has the DNA TGTGCCAGCCCCTTTGAGGTAGGGGGCTGGGGCACTGAAGCTTTCTTT.

The chain uses TRBV7-9 and TRBJ2-3; TRBD1 aligns across 8 bases. The CDR3 loop spans 16 amino acids. V shed 5 bases, J shed 5 bases, and the junction held 12 bases outside the gene matches. CDR1 and CDR2 (germline): SEHNR, FQNEAQ (reference sequence). For the CDR3, the DNA is TGTGCCAGCAGCAGCCCCCAGGGGGCGAATCGAGATACGCAGTATTTT. Its translation: CASSSPQGANRDTQYF.

The chain couples TRBV7-9 to TRBJ2-3; D remains unclear. V was clipped by 5 bases and J by 5 bases, with 8 bases between them. The CDR3 runs 12 residues. The germline V gene encodes CDR1 SEHNR and CDR2 FQNEAQ (reference sequence). The CDR3 spells CASSQTGDTQYF. CDR3 DNA sequence: TGTGCCAGCAGCCAAACGGGAGATACGCAGTATTTT.

The V call is TRBV29-1, the J call TRBJ1-2; 7 nucleotides match TRBD1. Germline assignment: CDR1 SQVTM and CDR2 ANQGSEA. Losses at the gene ends were 7 bases for V and 0 bases for J; bases not matched to a gene: 2. CDR3 length: 12 residues. CDR3 sequence (DNA): TGCAGCGATGGGACAGCTAACTATGGCTACACCTTC. The encoded protein is CSDGTANYGYTF.

The rearrangement uses TRBV28 and TRBJ1-5, with a weak D call TRBD1 (5 bases). Germline CDR1 reads MDHEN; CDR2 reads SYDVKM. This CDR3 has 17 residues. Trimming shortened V by 5 bases and J by 2 bases, and 19 bases separated the two germline ends. The CDR3 DNA follows: TGTGCCAGCAGTCCACCTAAGGGGAGGGTGGGCAATCAGCCCCAGCATTTT. Its translation: CASSPPKGRVGNQPQHF.

This clone has just one count. This chain joins TRBV19 and TRBJ1-2; D not certain. The ends were cut back, 3 bases at V and 1 base at J, with 12 bases in the middle. Germline CDR1 is LNHDA and CDR2 is SQIVND (reference sequence). There are 15 residues in the CDR3. The CDR3 protein is CASSIGREFNYGYTF. The CDR3 DNA is TGTGCCAGTAGTATCGGGAGAGAGTTTAACTATGGCTACACCTTC.

J is TRBJ2-7 and V is TRBV10-1, with 9 bases lining up with TRBD2. Trimming removed 0 bases from V and 1 base from J; junction bases left unmatched: 1. Germline V gene sequence: CDR1 WNHNN, CDR2 SYGVQD (reference sequence). The CDR3 consists of 15 residues. This chain's CDR3 is CASSESLAGSYEQYF. CDR3 sequence (DNA): TGCGCCAGCAGTGAGTCGCTAGCGGGGTCCTACGAGCAGTACTTC.

CDR3 coding DNA: TGTGCCAGCAGTTTGTCTATAGCGGTCCCCTACAATGAGCAGTTCTTC. Translated, it gives CASSLSIAVPYNEQFF. This chain connects TRBV27 to TRBJ2-1; tentatively, D is TRBD2 (6 bases). Trimming pared 3 bases from V and 2 bases from J, leaving 14 bases between. CDR1 is MNHEY and CDR2 is SMNVEV in the germline V gene (reference sequence). The CDR3 runs 16 residues.

This clone showed up just a few times. The rearrangement uses TRBV9 and TRBJ1-1; 8 bases fit TRBD1. Germline values: CDR1 SGDLS, CDR2 YYNGEE. CDR3 length: 13 residues. The trim removed 3 bases at V and 10 bases at J, leaving 8 bases unmatched. The CDR3 loop reads CASSGRTGLGAFF. The DNA of the CDR3 is TGTGCCAGCAGCGGAAGGACAGGGCTCGGAGCTTTCTTT.

V is TRBV4-2 and J is TRBJ1-3, with D tentatively TRBD1 (5 bases). Per germline, CDR1 LGHNA and CDR2 YNFKEQ. The V end was cut by 1 base, the J end by 1 base, with 11 bases between. CDR3 length: 16 residues. The CDR3 region is CASSQGIRTSGNTIYF. The CDR3 DNA follows: TGTGCCAGCAGCCAAGGGATTAGGACATCTGGAAACACCATATATTTT.

The chain uses TRBV5-1 and TRBJ1-1; D gene ambiguous. The CDR3 is made up of 17 amino acids. Per the germline V gene, CDR1 is SGHRS and CDR2 is YFSETQ. The germline V and J ends were trimmed by 2 bases and 1 base, with 18 bases remaining between them. The CDR3 spells CASSFGRATERNTEAFF. As DNA, the CDR3 is TGCGCCAGCAGCTTCGGGAGGGCGACCGAGAGGAACACTGAAGCTTTCTTT. Full variable domain (outside the CDR3, taken from reference TRBV5-1 and TRBJ1-1): KAGVTQTPRYLIKTRGQQVTLSCSPISGHRSVSWYQQTPGQGLQFLFEYFSETQRNKGNFPGRFSGRQFSNSRSEMNVSTLELGDSALYLCASSFGRATERNTEAFFGQGTRLTVV.

The chain couples TRBV29-1 to TRBJ2-7; 7 bases map to TRBD1. Germline lookup yields CDR1 SQVTM and CDR2 ANQGSEA. CDR3 length: 14 amino acids. Trimming at V came to 3 bases and at J to 2 bases, leaving 7 bases not matched to a gene. The CDR3 region is CSVESSGQPYEQYF. Written as DNA, the CDR3 is TGCAGCGTTGAGAGTTCGGGACAGCCCTACGAGCAGTACTTC.

The chain links TRBV2 to TRBJ1-5; 12 nucleotides align to TRBD1. The junction had 9 bases not matched to a gene; V was cut back by 6 bases and J by 0 bases. CDR3 size: 18 residues. CDR1 SNHLY and CDR2 FYNNEI come from the germline V gene. The CDR3 coding sequence is TGTGCCAGCAGCGCCGGGACAGGGGGCGCGGGTAGCAATCAGCCCCAGCATTTT. It specifies CASSAGTGGAGSNQPQHF. Variable domain in full (rest from reference TRBV2 and TRBJ1-5): EPEVTQTPSHQVTQMGQEVILRCVPISNHLYFYWYRQILGQKVEFLVSFYNNEISEKSEIFDDQFSVERPDGSNFTLKIRSTKLEDSAMYFCASSAGTGGAGSNQPQHFGDGTRLSIL.

The V call is TRBV18, the J call TRBJ2-5; D might be TRBD1 (6 bases). The V end was cut by 6 bases, the J end by 5 bases, with 25 bases between. Per germline, CDR1 KGHSH and CDR2 LQKENI. The CDR3 runs to 17 residues. The CDR3 loop reads CASSPEQPGARAETQYF. The DNA for the CDR3 is TGTGCCAGCTCGCCGGAACAACCAGGGGCACGAGCGGAGACCCAGTACTTC.

V usage is TRBV6-6 and J usage is TRBJ1-1; D is unresolved. The germline CDR1 and CDR2 sequences are MNHNY and SVGAGI (reference sequence). The CDR3 has 11 amino acids. V lost 6 bases and J 0 bases, leaving 2 bases between the germline ends. DNA of the CDR3: TGTGCCAGCAGCGTGAACACTGAAGCTTTCTTT. It specifies CASSVNTEAFF.